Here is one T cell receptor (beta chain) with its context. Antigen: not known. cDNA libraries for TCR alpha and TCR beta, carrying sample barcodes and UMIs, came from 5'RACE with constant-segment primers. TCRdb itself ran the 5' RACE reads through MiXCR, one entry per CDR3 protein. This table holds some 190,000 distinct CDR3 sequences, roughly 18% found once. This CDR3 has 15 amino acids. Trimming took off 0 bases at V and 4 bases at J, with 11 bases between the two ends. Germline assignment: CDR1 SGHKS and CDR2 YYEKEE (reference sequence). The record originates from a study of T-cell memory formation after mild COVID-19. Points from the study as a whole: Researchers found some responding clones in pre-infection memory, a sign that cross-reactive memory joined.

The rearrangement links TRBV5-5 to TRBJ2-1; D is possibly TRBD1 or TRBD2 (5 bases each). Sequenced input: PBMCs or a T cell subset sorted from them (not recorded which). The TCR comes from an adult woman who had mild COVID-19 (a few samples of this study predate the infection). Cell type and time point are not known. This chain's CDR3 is CASSLGWGSYNEQFF. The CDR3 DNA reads TGTGCCAGCAGCTTGGGTTGGGGGAGTTACAATGAGCAGTTCTTC.